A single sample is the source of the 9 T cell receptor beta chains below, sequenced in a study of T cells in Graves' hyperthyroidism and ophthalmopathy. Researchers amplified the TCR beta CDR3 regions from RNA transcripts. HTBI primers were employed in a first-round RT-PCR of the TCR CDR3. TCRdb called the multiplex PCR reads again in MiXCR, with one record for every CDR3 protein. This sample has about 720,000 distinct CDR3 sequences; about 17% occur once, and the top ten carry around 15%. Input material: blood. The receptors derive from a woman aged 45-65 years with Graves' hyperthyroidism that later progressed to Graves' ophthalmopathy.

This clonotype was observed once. The CDR3 reads CASSDWNFEAFF. The DNA for the CDR3 is TGTGCCAGCAGTGACTGGAATTTTGAAGCTTTCTTT. This chain uses TRBV28 with TRBJ1-1, with D unresolved. The V end was cut by 5 bases, the J end by 7 bases, with 11 bases between. The length of the CDR3 is 12 residues. The germline CDR1 and CDR2 sequences are MDHEN and SYDVKM.

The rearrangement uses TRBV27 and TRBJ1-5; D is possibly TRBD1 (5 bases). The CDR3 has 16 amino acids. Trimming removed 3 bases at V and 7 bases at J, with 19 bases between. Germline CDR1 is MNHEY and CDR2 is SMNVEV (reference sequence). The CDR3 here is CASSFRVPREGQPQHF. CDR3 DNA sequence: TGTGCCAGCAGTTTCAGGGTCCCTAGGGAGGGCCAGCCCCAGCATTTT.

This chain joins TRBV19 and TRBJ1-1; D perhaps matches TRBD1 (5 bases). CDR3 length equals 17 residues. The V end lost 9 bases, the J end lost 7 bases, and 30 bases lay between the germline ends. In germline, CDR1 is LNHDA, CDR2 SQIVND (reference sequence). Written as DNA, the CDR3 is TGTGCCAGCAGTTCGAGCTTAGTAAATTTTTTGGGGGTTGAAGCTTTCTTT. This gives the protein CASSSSLVNFLGVEAFF.

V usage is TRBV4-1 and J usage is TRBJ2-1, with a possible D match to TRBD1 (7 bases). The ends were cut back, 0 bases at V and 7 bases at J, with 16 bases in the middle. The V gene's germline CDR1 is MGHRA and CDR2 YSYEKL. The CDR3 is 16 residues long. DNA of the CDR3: TGCGCCAGCAGCCAAGATCAGGGGGGCCTTGAAAATGAGCAGTTCTTC. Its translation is CASSQDQGGLENEQFF.

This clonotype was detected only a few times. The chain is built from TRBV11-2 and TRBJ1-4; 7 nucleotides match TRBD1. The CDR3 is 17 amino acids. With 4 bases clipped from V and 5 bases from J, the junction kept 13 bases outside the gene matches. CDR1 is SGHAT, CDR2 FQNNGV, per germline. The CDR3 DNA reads TGTGCCAGCAGCTCCCCACAGGGGTGGGGGAAAAATGAAAAACTGTTTTTT. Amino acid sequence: CASSSPQGWGKNEKLFF.

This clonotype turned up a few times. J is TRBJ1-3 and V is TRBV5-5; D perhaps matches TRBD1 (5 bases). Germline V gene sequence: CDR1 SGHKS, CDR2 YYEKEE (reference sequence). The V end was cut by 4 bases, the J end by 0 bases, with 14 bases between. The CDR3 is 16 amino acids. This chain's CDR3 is CASSVGGYRSGNTIYF. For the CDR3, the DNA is TGTGCCAGCAGCGTTGGGGGGTATCGCTCTGGAAACACCATATATTTT.

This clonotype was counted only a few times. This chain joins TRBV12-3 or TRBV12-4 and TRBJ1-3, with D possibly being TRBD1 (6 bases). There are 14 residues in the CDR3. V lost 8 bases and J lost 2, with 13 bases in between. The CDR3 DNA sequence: TGTGCCAGCGATCTCCAGGGGACTGGAAACACCATATATTTT. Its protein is CASDLQGTGNTIYF.

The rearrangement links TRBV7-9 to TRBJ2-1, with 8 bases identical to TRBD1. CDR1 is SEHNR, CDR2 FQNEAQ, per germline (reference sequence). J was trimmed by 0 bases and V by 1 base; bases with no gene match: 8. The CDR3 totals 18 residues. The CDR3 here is CASSLEKGQASSYNEQFF. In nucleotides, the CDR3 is TGTGCCAGCAGCTTAGAGAAGGGACAGGCCAGCTCCTACAATGAGCAGTTCTTC. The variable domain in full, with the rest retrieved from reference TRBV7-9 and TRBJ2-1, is DTGVSQNPRHKITKRGQNVTFRCDPISEHNRLYWYRQTLGQGPEFLTYFQNEAQLEKSRLLSDRFSAERPKGSFSTLEIQRTEQGDSAMYLCASSLEKGQASSYNEQFFGPGTRLTVL.

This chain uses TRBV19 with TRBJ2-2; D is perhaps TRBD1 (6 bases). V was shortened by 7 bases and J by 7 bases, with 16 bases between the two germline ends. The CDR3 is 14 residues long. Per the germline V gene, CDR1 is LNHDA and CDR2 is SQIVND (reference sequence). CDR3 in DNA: TGTGCCAGTACCGCCAACAGGGCTGGCGGGGAGCTGTTTTTT. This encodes CASTANRAGGELFF.